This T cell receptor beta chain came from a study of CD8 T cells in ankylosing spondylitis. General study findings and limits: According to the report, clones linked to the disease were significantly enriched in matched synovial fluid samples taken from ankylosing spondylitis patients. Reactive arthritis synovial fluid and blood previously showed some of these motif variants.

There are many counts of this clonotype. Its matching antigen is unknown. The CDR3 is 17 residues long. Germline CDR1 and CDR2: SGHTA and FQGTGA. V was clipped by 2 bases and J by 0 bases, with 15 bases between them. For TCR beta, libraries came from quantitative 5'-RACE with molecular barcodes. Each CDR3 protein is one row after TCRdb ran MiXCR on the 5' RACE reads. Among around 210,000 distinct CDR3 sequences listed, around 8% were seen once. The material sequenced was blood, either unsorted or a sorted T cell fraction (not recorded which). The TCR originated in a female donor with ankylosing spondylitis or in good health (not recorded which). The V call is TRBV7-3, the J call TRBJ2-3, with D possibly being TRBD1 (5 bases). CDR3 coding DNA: TGTGCCAGCAGCTTACTCGGCAGCAGGGCGAGCACAGATACGCAGTATTTT. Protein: CASSLLGSRASTDTQYF.